The 14 T cell receptor beta chains below were found in one sample sequenced in a study of OX40 agonist ivuxolimab in advanced cancers. Clones were read by immunoSEQ multiplex PCR, and TCRdb kept only the in-frame ones, dropping some. The table lists some 80,000 clones, over 85% of them singletons. The material sequenced was CD4+ or CD8+ T cells sorted from blood, taken in a trial of the OX40 agonist ivuxolimab. These receptors were collected from an adult with an advanced solid tumor such as melanoma, head and neck, liver or kidney cancer.

The chain uses TRBV7-2 and TRBJ1-6; D uncertain. This CDR3 contains 13 residues. The V end was cut by 5 bases, the J end by 8 bases, with 10 bases between. CDR1 SGHTA and CDR2 FQGNSA come from the germline V gene. The CDR3 DNA reads as TGTGCCAGCAGCCTCCGACCCCATTCACCCCTCCACTTT. Its protein is CASSLRPHSPLHF.

The V call is TRBV19, the J call TRBJ2-2; D is possibly TRBD1 (5 bases). V lost 10 bases to trimming and J lost 0 bases, with 12 bases between them. Per germline, CDR1 LNHDA and CDR2 SQIVND (reference sequence). The CDR3 totals 14 residues. CDR3 DNA sequence: TGTGCCACCTCAGACAGAGCGAACACCGGGGAGCTGTTTTTT. Translation: CATSDRANTGELFF.

This clone was picked up a small number of times. The rearrangement links TRBV9 to TRBJ2-1; D may be TRBD2 (5 bases). There are 14 residues in the CDR3. CDR1 is SGDLS and CDR2 is YYNGEE in the germline V gene. V lost 5 bases to trimming and J lost 5 bases, with 14 bases between them. The CDR3 loop reads CASRGGSRNNEQFF. The CDR3 bases are TGTGCCAGCAGAGGAGGATCCCGAAACAATGAGCAGTTCTTC.

The J gene is TRBJ2-7, the V gene TRBV27; 8 positions match TRBD2. The V gene end was trimmed by 4 bases and the J gene end by 2 bases; junction bases not matched to a gene: 10. The germline V gene has CDR1 MNHEY and CDR2 SMNVEV (reference sequence). The CDR3 is 16 residues long. CDR3 protein: CASSSQRLARTYEQYF. For the CDR3, the DNA is TGTGCCAGCAGTTCTCAAAGACTAGCGAGAACCTACGAGCAGTACTTC.

The chain uses TRBV6-5 and TRBJ2-3; D gene unclear. The CDR3 contains 15 residues. Trimming left V 6 bases short and J 4 bases short, with 17 bases between. CDR1 and CDR2 (germline): MNHEY, SVGAGI. The CDR3 sequence: CASSRIRSSPDTQYF. The DNA of the CDR3 is TGTGCCAGCAGCCGGATCCGCTCGAGCCCAGATACGCAGTATTTT.

The V and J genes are TRBV15 and TRBJ2-1, with 9 bases lining up with TRBD2. V trimming: 2 bases; J trimming: 7 bases; junction bases outside the gene matches: 6. Germline CDR1 LNHNV, CDR2 YYDKDF (reference sequence). The CDR3 spans 15 residues. The CDR3: CATSRLAGSGNEQFF. In DNA, the CDR3 is TGTGCCACCAGCAGACTAGCGGGGAGTGGAAATGAGCAGTTCTTC.

The V and J genes are TRBV6-5 and TRBJ2-7; a possible D gene is TRBD2 (5 bases). CDR3 size: 15 residues. The ends were cut back, 6 bases at V and 5 bases at J, with 20 bases in the middle. Germline assignment: CDR1 MNHEY and CDR2 SVGAGI. CDR3 protein: CASSAPGGSPNEQYF. The CDR3 coding sequence is TGTGCCAGCAGCGCCCCGGGTGGGAGCCCCAACGAGCAGTACTTC.

The chain uses TRBV11-2 and TRBJ2-7; D may match TRBD1 or TRBD2 (5 bases each). Looked up from germline, CDR1 is SGHAT and CDR2 is FQNNGV. Trimming stripped 1 base from V and 3 bases from J, with 13 bases between. This CDR3 contains 15 residues. CDR3 bases: TGTGCCAGCAGCTTAGGTCCGGGACCCAACTACGAGCAGTACTTC. Encoded protein: CASSLGPGPNYEQYF.

The rearrangement links TRBV27 to TRBJ2-7, with a tentative D call TRBD2 (6 bases). The germline V gene has CDR1 MNHEY and CDR2 SMNVEV (reference sequence). V was shortened by 1 base and J by 4 bases, with 14 bases between the two germline ends. The length of the CDR3 is 15 residues. CDR3 DNA sequence: TGTGCCAGCAGTTTATTAGGAGGGAATCCATACGAGCAGTACTTC. Its translation is CASSLLGGNPYEQYF.

The gene calls are TRBV7-6 and TRBJ1-1; D gene uncertain. The CDR3 contains 15 residues. Germline CDR1 and CDR2: SGHVS and FNYEAQ. V dropped 1 base and J dropped 4 bases, with 13 bases sitting between them. Here the CDR3 DNA reads TGTGCCAGCAGCTTAGTTCCCGGGATGGGCACTGAAGCTTTCTTT. Protein product: CASSLVPGMGTEAFF.

CDR3 loop: CASSQLGQEYNEQFF. Here the CDR3 DNA reads TGTGCCAGCAGCCAATTGGGACAGGAATACAATGAGCAGTTCTTC. This chain uses TRBV4-2 with TRBJ2-1, with TRBD1 matching over 8 bases. The ends lost 2 bases at V and 4 bases at J; junction bases unmatched: 4. The CDR3 is 15 amino acids. The germline V gene encodes CDR1 LGHNA and CDR2 YNFKEQ.

The chain recombines TRBV13 with TRBJ1-2, with D possibly TRBD1 on 6 matching bases. This CDR3 comprises 17 residues. From germline, CDR1 is PRHDT and CDR2 FYEKMQ (reference sequence). The V and J ends lost 4 bases and 4 bases respectively, with 22 bases between them. CDR3 loop: CASSWGTGFSLGYGYTF. The CDR3, as DNA: TGTGCCAGCAGCTGGGGAACAGGGTTTAGCCTGGGCTATGGCTACACCTTC.

The chain uses TRBV7-2 and TRBJ2-2, with TRBD1 as a possible D gene (6 bases). CDR3 length equals 13 residues. CDR1 and CDR2 from the germline V gene are SGHTA and FQGNSA. V was shortened by 3 bases and J by 7 bases, with 9 bases between the two germline ends. CDR3 in amino acids: CASSFQGNGELFF. Written as DNA, the CDR3 is TGTGCCAGCAGCTTCCAGGGGAACGGGGAGCTGTTTTTT.

This rearrangement joins TRBV30 to TRBJ2-1; 9 bases agree with TRBD2. This CDR3 has 15 residues. Germline CDR1 reads GTSNPN; CDR2 reads SVGIG (reference sequence). Trimming removed 4 bases from V and 9 bases from J; junction bases left unmatched: 13. This CDR3 reads CAWNKPSGRWFEQFF. The CDR3 DNA is TGTGCCTGGAACAAGCCGAGCGGGAGGTGGTTTGAGCAGTTCTTC.